This is a list of T cell receptor beta chains from one sample in a study of shared clonotypes between healthy human individuals. TCRdb's table, derived via immunoSEQ multiplex PCR, lists solely in-frame clones and lacks some. The sample lists some 2,100,000 clones, roughly 91% occurring once. Sequencing was done on a sample of naive CD8+ T cells from PBMCs. All receptors derive from a young man in good health. Some clones in this sample may be carry-over from other donors' samples. The CDR3 runs from the conserved cysteine through the conserved F or W. Fields, in order: clone size, J gene, V gene, D gene, CDR3 DNA, CDR3 protein. The D gene is left open where the match is weak. Clone size, where shown, is once, few, many, or a class for clones that have expanded.

>.|TRBJ2-2|TRBV9|.
TGTGCCAGCAGCGTAGAACGGCCGAACACCGGGGAGCTGTTTTTT
CASSVERPNTGELFF
>.|TRBJ2-1|TRBV19|.
TGTGCCAGTAGTATAGGGAATGAGCAGTTCTTC
CASSIGNEQFF
>.|TRBJ2-1|TRBV4-1|TRBD2
TGCGCCAGCAGCCAAGACATCGGGGGGGGAATTTACAATGAGCAGTTCTTC
CASSQDIGGGIYNEQFF
>once|TRBJ2-6|TRBV6-1|.
TGTGCCAGCAGTGTGTTGGGGTCTGGGGCCAACGTCCTGACTTTC
CASSVLGSGANVLTF
>.|TRBJ1-4|TRBV15|.
TGTGCCACCAGCGGACGGATGCAAAGTAATGAAAAACTGTTTTTT
CATSGRMQSNEKLFF
>.|TRBJ2-7|TRBV28|.
TGTGCCAGCAGGGGACCTAGTCTAAGGAGCTCCTACGAGCAGTACTTC
CASRGPSLRSSYEQYF
>.|TRBJ2-5|TRBV6-5|.
TGTGCCAGCAGTTACTCGCTAGATTCGAGGGAGACCCAGTACTTC
CASSYSLDSRETQYF
>few|TRBJ2-2|TRBV4-3|TRBD2
TGCGCCAGCAGCCAAGGACTAGCGGGGGGGACCGGGGAGCTGTTTTTT
CASSQGLAGGTGELFF
>once|TRBJ1-2|TRBV15|TRBD1
TGTGCCACCAGCCGAGACAGGGGCCCCTATAGCTACACCTTC
CATSRDRGPYSYTF
>.|TRBJ2-1|TRBV27|.
TGTGCCAGCACCCAGACTAGACGAAGCTCCTACAATGAGCAGTTCTTC
CASTQTRRSSYNEQFF
>.|TRBJ2-3|TRBV11-2|.
TGTGCCAGCAGCTGGCGACTGGTAACAAGCACAGATACGCAGTATTTT
CASSWRLVTSTDTQYF
>.|TRBJ1-1|TRBV19|.
TGTGCCAGTAGTAAGTGGATGAACACTGAAGCTTTCTTT
CASSKWMNTEAFF
>.|TRBJ2-1|TRBV6-1|.
TGTGCCAGCAGTGAAGCTACTGGACCTTCCTACAATGAGCAGTTCTTC
CASSEATGPSYNEQFF
>.|TRBJ1-1|TRBV6-6|TRBD1
TGTGCCAGCAGCTTCGGACAGGGTGGTACTGAAGCTTTCTTT
CASSFGQGGTEAFF
>.|TRBJ1-1|TRBV7-2|.
TGTGCCAGCAGCTTGGGGGGGAGGTTCACTGAAGCTTTCTTT
CASSLGGRFTEAFF
>.|TRBJ2-1|TRBV19|.
TGTGCCAAGAAGACGGACAAAGAGTACAATGAGCAGTTCTTC
CAKKTDKEYNEQFF
>.|TRBJ2-1|TRBV28|.
TGTGCCAGCACGGAATACAATGAGCAGTTCTTC
CASTEYNEQFF
>.|TRBJ2-1|TRBV9|TRBD2
TGTGCCAGCAGCGCGACACGGGGGAGGGAGAATGAGCAGTTCTTC
CASSATRGRENEQFF
>.|TRBJ2-1|TRBV5-1|.
TGCGCCAGCAGCTTGGGACGAAGGTCAGGGGATGAGCAGTTCTTC
CASSLGRRSGDEQFF
>.|TRBJ2-3|TRBV27|.
TGTGCCAGCAGTTTATTTTTTTTTCGTGGCACAGATACGCAGTATTTT
CASSLFFFRGTDTQYF
>.|TRBJ2-1|TRBV5-1|.
TGCGCCAGCAGCTTGGTAGTGAATGAGCAGTTCTTC
CASSLVVNEQFF
>.|TRBJ2-7|TRBV19|.
TGTGCCAGTAGTATCGTGTTAGGGCTTGCGGGCGAGCAGTACTTC
CASSIVLGLAGEQYF
>.|TRBJ1-5|TRBV11-2|.
TGTGCCAGCAGCTTGAGTCCCGGTGGGGGCAATCAGCCCCAGCATTTT
CASSLSPGGGNQPQHF
>.|TRBJ2-1|TRBV29-1|TRBD1
TGCAGCGTTCCCGGACAGGGGGCCACCCTACCTTCCAATGAGCAGTTCTTC
CSVPGQGATLPSNEQFF
>.|TRBJ1-2|TRBV19|.
TGTGCCAGTAGTGATTTGCGGGATAACTATGGCTACACCTTC
CASSDLRDNYGYTF
>.|TRBJ2-1|TRBV11-2|.
TGTGCCAGCAGCTTATTTGACGTCGGAAAAAGAGGCAATGAGCAGTTCTTC
CASSLFDVGKRGNEQFF
>.|TRBJ1-1|TRBV7-9|.
TGTGCCAGCAGCTTAGCGTCACCGAACACTGAAGCTTTCTTT
CASSLASPNTEAFF
>.|TRBJ1-4|TRBV2|.
TGTGCCAGCAGGACTAGTTATGGCCCTTTATCAACTGAAAAACTGTTTTTT
CASRTSYGPLSTEKLFF
>.|TRBJ2-7|TRBV2|.
TGTGCCAGCAGTGGAGGAATCGGGTTGCGGGACGAGCAGTACTTC
CASSGGIGLRDEQYF
>.|TRBJ2-6|TRBV9|TRBD1
TGTGCCAGCAGCCTTATATTGGACAGGGGAGAAGGGTCTGGGGCCAACGTCCTGACTTTC
CASSLILDRGEGSGANVLTF
>.|TRBJ2-7|TRBV19|TRBD2
TGTGCCAGTAGTTGGACTAGCGGGAGAGCGGGCTACGAGCAGTACTTC
CASSWTSGRAGYEQYF
>.|TRBJ2-7|TRBV6-5|.
TGTGCCAGCAGCCCCGGGGGTACTTTCGACGAGCAGTACTTC
CASSPGGTFDEQYF
>.|TRBJ2-7|TRBV6-1|TRBD2
TGTGCCAGCAGTGCCCCCGTCTTAGCGGGATACTCCCGGGAGCAGTACTTC
CASSAPVLAGYSREQYF
>.|TRBJ2-7|TRBV4-2|.
TGTGCCAGCAGCCAAGAGACGCAGGGCTACTACGAGCAGTACTTC
CASSQETQGYYEQYF
>.|TRBJ2-3|TRBV6-1|.
TGTGCCAGCAGTGCGCCCCCGGGACCTGGAGATACGCAGTATTTT
CASSAPPGPGDTQYF
>.|TRBJ1-4|TRBV7-9|.
TGTGCCAGCAGCCCGGACAGAAATGAAAAACTGTTTTTT
CASSPDRNEKLFF
>.|TRBJ2-1|TRBV6-1|.
TGTGCCAGCAGTGTCAAGGGCTCCTACAATGAGCAGTTCTTC
CASSVKGSYNEQFF
>.|TRBJ2-7|TRBV4-3|.
TGCGCCAGCAGCCAAGATCTCGGGGGCTACGAGCAGTACTTC
CASSQDLGGYEQYF
>.|TRBJ2-5|TRBV28|.
TGTGCCAGCAGTTTAGCCTTGCGGGAAATAGGAGAGACCCAGTACTTC
CASSLALREIGETQYF
>.|TRBJ2-1|TRBV27|TRBD2
TGTGCCAGCAGTTTTTTGGGGCTAGCGGCCGACAATGAGCAGTTCTTC
CASSFLGLAADNEQFF
>.|TRBJ2-7|TRBV11-2|TRBD2
TGTGCCAGCAGCTTAGGTAGGAGAGTAGCGGGAGAGGGCTACGAGCAGTACTTC
CASSLGRRVAGEGYEQYF
>.|TRBJ1-3|TRBV27|.
TGTGCCAGCAGTCCTCACCCGGCCGGCTCTGGAAACACCATATATTTT
CASSPHPAGSGNTIYF
>.|TRBJ2-1|TRBV13|TRBD2
TGTGCCAGCAGCACGAGACTAGCGGGAGGGCCCCCCGATGAGCAGTTCTTC
CASSTRLAGGPPDEQFF
>.|TRBJ2-1|TRBV5-6|TRBD2
TGTGCCAGCAGCTTGTATTTCGGTAGCGGGAGGGCCCTCGGTGAGCAGTTCTTC
CASSLYFGSGRALGEQFF